This passage covers 22 T cell receptor beta chains from one sample sequenced in a study of blood T cell repertoires in COVID-19. Data came from immunoSEQ multiplex PCR; TCRdb stores just in-frame clones and leaves some out. Among around 200,000 clones listed, roughly 87% were seen once. The specimen sequenced was PBMCs or T cells enriched from blood (not recorded which). Every receptor here comes from a woman in her thirties or forties with acute COVID-19.

The chain is built from TRBV7-2 and TRBJ2-5; 7 positions match TRBD2. The V segment lost 1 base and the J segment 1 base; nucleotides outside the gene matches: 6. In germline, CDR1 is SGHTA, CDR2 FQGNSA. This CDR3 spans 16 amino acids. DNA for the CDR3: TGTGCCAGCAGCTTAGTGGGGGGGACCCCCCAAGAGACCCAGTACTTC. Its protein is CASSLVGGTPQETQYF.

The chain links TRBV19 to TRBJ2-1; TRBD2 matches at 7 bases. This CDR3 is built from 15 residues. The V gene's germline CDR1 is LNHDA and CDR2 SQIVND (reference sequence). The J segment lost 5 bases and the V segment lost 10 bases, leaving 14 bases of the junction unmatched. In nucleotides, the CDR3 is TGTGCCACTCGTTCACCCTTAGGGACTAACAATGAGCAGTTCTTC. This translates into CATRSPLGTNNEQFF. The whole variable domain, filled in from reference TRBV19 and TRBJ2-1, reads DGGITQSPKYLFRKEGQNVTLSCEQNLNHDAMYWYRQDPGQGLRLIYYSQIVNDFQKGDIAEGYSVSREKKESFPLTVTSAQKNPTAFYLCATRSPLGTNNEQFFGPGTRLTVL.

The chain combines TRBV9 with TRBJ1-4; TRBD1 matches at 9 bases. This CDR3 contains 15 residues. Germline V gene sequence: CDR1 SGDLS, CDR2 YYNGEE. Trimming removed 3 bases from V and 7 bases from J; junction bases left unmatched: 7. CDR3 sequence (DNA): TGTGCCAGCAGCGCCGTACAGGGGGCGCGTGAAAAACTGTTTTTT. It specifies CASSAVQGAREKLFF.

The gene calls are TRBV19 and TRBJ1-1; a weak D match, TRBD1 (6 bases). V lost 7 bases and J lost 3, with 15 bases in between. CDR1 and CDR2 from the germline V gene are LNHDA and SQIVND (reference sequence). The CDR3 extends over 14 amino acids. The CDR3 sequence is CASIKQGGDTEAFF. DNA of the CDR3: TGTGCCAGTATCAAACAGGGAGGGGACACTGAAGCTTTCTTT.

This clone has more than one count but fewer than ten. The CDR3, as DNA: TGTGCCAGCAGCTTAGCCGGGGGGACAACCTACAATCAGCCCCAGCATTTT. Translated: CASSLAGGTTYNQPQHF. The V gene is TRBV7-6, the J gene TRBJ1-5, with TRBD1 as a possible D gene (6 bases). Germline lookup yields CDR1 SGHVS and CDR2 FNYEAQ. The V and J ends lost 0 bases and 3 bases respectively, with 15 bases between them. The CDR3 runs to 17 residues.

This rearrangement joins TRBV7-8 to TRBJ2-7, with D unclear. Germline V gene sequence: CDR1 SGHVS, CDR2 FQNEAQ. V was trimmed by 3 bases and J by 0 bases, leaving 9 bases between them. The CDR3 is made up of 14 amino acids. Here the CDR3 reads CASSLKLSSYEQYF. Written as DNA, the CDR3 is TGTGCCAGCAGCTTGAAGCTTAGCTCCTACGAGCAGTACTTC.

A word on this clone: Other nucleotide sequences in the sample specify the same CDR3. This chain connects TRBV5-4 to TRBJ1-2; 9 bases fit TRBD1. V shed 0 bases and J 6 bases; nucleotides not matched to a gene: 0. This CDR3 is 13 amino acids long. The germline CDR1 and CDR2 sequences are SGHNT and YYREEE (reference sequence). CDR3 sequence (DNA): TGTGCCAGCAGCTTGGGGACAGGGGATGGCTACACCTTC. This translates into CASSLGTGDGYTF.

This sequence joins TRBV6-4 and TRBJ2-3; maybe TRBD1 (7 bases). V was pared by 5 bases and J by 0 bases, with 12 bases between. CDR3 length: 15 amino acids. Germline V gene sequence: CDR1 MRHNA, CDR2 SNTAGT. The CDR3 is CASSKSGGSTDTQYF. The CDR3 DNA sequence: TGTGCCAGCAGTAAATCAGGGGGGAGCACAGATACGCAGTATTTT.

The genes are TRBV29-1 and TRBJ2-5; tentative D call: TRBD1 (5 bases). The germline gives CDR1 SQVTM, CDR2 ANQGSEA. Trimming took 7 bases from V and 5 from J, leaving 8 bases between them. CDR3 length equals 10 residues. In DNA, the CDR3 is TGCAGCGGCAGGGCCGAGACCCAGTACTTC. Amino acids: CSGRAETQYF.

This clone was counted a few times. The chain joins TRBV30 to TRBJ2-7; 8 positions match TRBD2. V dropped 0 bases and J dropped 2; count of bases not matched to a gene: 3. This CDR3 comprises 14 residues. Germline V gene sequence: CDR1 GTSNPN, CDR2 SVGIG (reference sequence). The CDR3 is CAWSVSGGPYEQYF. CDR3 coding DNA: TGTGCCTGGAGTGTATCGGGGGGGCCCTACGAGCAGTACTTC.

The gene calls are TRBV2 and TRBJ2-1, with 11 bases identical to TRBD2. The germline gives CDR1 SNHLY, CDR2 FYNNEI. V lost 7 bases and J lost 10; bases outside the gene matches: 9. The CDR3 is made up of 14 amino acids. The CDR3: CASTRSGRVGEQFF. As DNA, the CDR3 is TGTGCCAGCACCCGTAGCGGGAGGGTGGGAGAGCAGTTCTTC.

The V call is TRBV5-1, the J call TRBJ2-7, with 7 bases lining up with TRBD1. The CDR3 is made up of 14 amino acids. The germline gives CDR1 SGHRS, CDR2 YFSETQ. J was trimmed by 7 bases and V by 4 bases; bases with no gene match: 11. The CDR3 loop reads CASSPGTVFEEQYF. DNA of the CDR3: TGCGCCAGCAGCCCCGGGACAGTCTTCGAGGAGCAGTACTTC. The whole variable domain, filled in from reference TRBV5-1 and TRBJ2-7, reads KAGVTQTPRYLIKTRGQQVTLSCSPISGHRSVSWYQQTPGQGLQFLFEYFSETQRNKGNFPGRFSGRQFSNSRSEMNVSTLELGDSALYLCASSPGTVFEEQYFGPGTRLTVT.

This clone occurred once. The chain has TRBV7-2 and TRBJ2-7, with 12 positions matching TRBD2. Germline V CDR1 and CDR2: SGHTA, FQGNSA. The CDR3 consists of 14 residues. V trimming: 5 bases; J trimming: 6 bases; junction bases outside the gene matches: 5. This chain's CDR3 is CASSPTSGRSEQYF. The CDR3 nucleotides read TGTGCCAGCAGCCCGACTAGCGGGAGATCCGAGCAGTACTTC. The whole variable domain, remainder taken from reference TRBV7-2 and TRBJ2-7, is GAGVSQSPSNKVTEKGKDVELRCDPISGHTALYWYRQSLGQGLEFLIYFQGNSAPDKSGLPSDRFSAERTGGSVSTLTIQRTQQEDSAVYLCASSPTSGRSEQYFGPGTRLTVT.

This clone was seen just once. The chain links TRBV27 to TRBJ2-1; D gene ambiguous. This CDR3 is 13 amino acids long. From germline, CDR1 is MNHEY and CDR2 SMNVEV (reference sequence). Trimming stripped 8 bases from V and 2 bases from J, with 10 bases between. The CDR3 bases are TGTGCCAGCCACAATCCACCCTACAATGAGCAGTTCTTC. It encodes CASHNPPYNEQFF.

The chain links TRBV7-2 to TRBJ2-7; D is unclear. The germline V gene encodes CDR1 SGHTA and CDR2 FQGNSA. Trimming stripped 5 bases from V and 1 base from J, with 15 bases between. The CDR3 totals 15 residues. CDR3 sequence: CASSPYPGPSYEQYF. The CDR3 region has the DNA TGTGCCAGCAGCCCTTACCCGGGTCCTTCCTACGAGCAGTACTTC.

The chain has TRBV2 and TRBJ2-3; 8 nucleotides match TRBD1. Germline assignment: CDR1 SNHLY and CDR2 FYNNEI. The CDR3 is made up of 16 amino acids. Trimming cost V 6 bases and J 0 bases; bases outside gene matches: 8. The CDR3 DNA follows: TGTGCCAGCAGGAATACAGGGGGACCTAGCACAGATACGCAGTATTTT. It is translated as CASRNTGGPSTDTQYF.

The J gene is TRBJ2-1, the V gene TRBV14, with 13 bases lining up with TRBD2. Trimming at V came to 1 base and at J to 8 bases, leaving 5 bases not matched to a gene. The CDR3 consists of 16 residues. Germline V gene data show CDR1 as SGHDN and CDR2 as FVKESK. The DNA for the CDR3 is TGTGCCAGCAGCCAAGGACTAGCGGGAGGTCCTTATGAGCAGTTCTTC. Translated, it gives CASSQGLAGGPYEQFF.

The chain has TRBV6-2 or TRBV6-3 and TRBJ1-6; no firm D call. V lost 4 bases and J 2 bases, leaving 12 bases between the germline ends. The CDR3 loop spans 16 amino acids. Germline-derived CDR1 and CDR2 are MNHEY and SVGEGT. The CDR3 DNA sequence: TGTGCCAGCAGTTCCTCCGGCCGGGCCTATAATTCACCCCTCCACTTT. Residues: CASSSSGRAYNSPLHF.

The genes are TRBV30 and TRBJ1-1; no clear D. Germline V CDR1 and CDR2: GTSNPN, SVGIG (reference sequence). The CDR3 runs 15 residues. V lost 1 base and J lost 11, with 23 bases in between. CDR3 in DNA: TGTGCCTGGAGTGATCTGGGGAGGGCGACGTCGGAGGCTTTCTTT. It encodes CAWSDLGRATSEAFF.

The rearrangement uses TRBV4-1 and TRBJ2-3; the D gene is possibly TRBD1 (8 bases). V gave up 1 base and J gave up 0 bases, with 23 bases separating them. The CDR3 sequence is 20 residues long. CDR1 is MGHRA, CDR2 YSYEKL, per germline. CDR3 region: CASSQVGGAGQATSTDTQYF. CDR3 DNA: TGCGCCAGCAGCCAAGTAGGGGGGGCGGGACAGGCCACTAGCACAGATACGCAGTATTTT.

The chain recombines TRBV3-1 (or the pseudogene TRBV3-2) with TRBJ2-7, with D perhaps TRBD1 (6 bases). From germline, CDR1 is LGHDT and CDR2 YNNKEL (reference sequence). Trimming stripped 0 bases from V and 0 bases from J, with 21 bases between. The CDR3 length is 19 residues. The CDR3 sequence is CASSQDRDRGGGHSYEQYF. The CDR3 coding sequence is TGTGCCAGCAGCCAAGATCGGGATCGTGGGGGCGGTCACTCCTACGAGCAGTACTTC.

The gene calls are TRBV19 and TRBJ2-3, with 10 bases aligning to TRBD2. V was clipped by 3 bases and J by 1 base; unmatched bases: 10. In germline, CDR1 is LNHDA, CDR2 SQIVND (reference sequence). The CDR3 contains 18 residues. CDR3 loop: CASSMRPSGGRGTDTQYF. CDR3 DNA: TGTGCCAGTAGTATGAGGCCTAGCGGGGGCCGGGGCACAGATACGCAGTATTTT.